The text below deals with one TCR beta chain. The antigen is undetermined. This sample was included in a study of shared clonotypes between healthy human individuals. V was pared by 7 bases and J by 7 bases, with 19 bases between. Germline V gene lookup returns CDR1 MDHEN and CDR2 SYDVKM. This CDR3 is built from 14 residues. Generated by immunoSEQ multiplex PCR, the TCRdb table keeps only in-frame clones and is missing some. The sample shows over 700,000 clones, 72% of them seen only once. Whole-study findings and limits: Non-shared clonotypes were found to have lower generation probabilities than the clonotypes that were shared by all four of the sorted-subset donors. About 5% of naive CD4 clonotypes were shared across a few donors.

The source of this sequence is a woman in her twenties or thirties in good health. The sample was memory CD4+ T cells sorted from blood. The sample's subset: CD45RA-negative fraction. This rearrangement joins TRBV28 to TRBJ1-2; D is perhaps TRBD1 (5 bases). The CDR3 here is CASTPAGGTLGYTF. The CDR3 nucleotides read TGTGCCAGCACCCCTGCGGGGGGTACACTTGGCTACACCTTC.